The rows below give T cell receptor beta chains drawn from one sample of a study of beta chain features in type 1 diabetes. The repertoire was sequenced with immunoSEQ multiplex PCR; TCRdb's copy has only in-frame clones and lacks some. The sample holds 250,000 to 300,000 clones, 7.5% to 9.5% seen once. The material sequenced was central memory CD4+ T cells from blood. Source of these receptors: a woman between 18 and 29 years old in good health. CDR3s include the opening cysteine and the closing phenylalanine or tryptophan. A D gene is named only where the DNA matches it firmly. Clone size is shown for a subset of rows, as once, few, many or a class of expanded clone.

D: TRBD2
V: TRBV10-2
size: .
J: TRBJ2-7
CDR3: CASSEAGRSSYEQYF
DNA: TGCGCCAGCAGTGAAGCGGGAAGAAGCTCCTACGAGCAGTACTTC

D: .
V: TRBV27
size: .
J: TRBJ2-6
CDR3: CASSLLSSGANVLTF
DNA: TGTGCCAGCAGTTTACTGAGCTCTGGGGCCAACGTCCTGACTTTC

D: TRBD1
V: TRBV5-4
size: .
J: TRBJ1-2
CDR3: CASSWRDRGMYGYTF
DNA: TGTGCCAGCAGCTGGAGGGACAGGGGGATGTATGGCTACACCTTC

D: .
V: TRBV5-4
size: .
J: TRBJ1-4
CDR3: CASSLKGTNEKLFF
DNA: TGTGCCAGCAGCTTGAAGGGAACTAATGAAAAACTGTTTTTT

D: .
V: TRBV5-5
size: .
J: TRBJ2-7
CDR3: CASSLSYRAYEQYF
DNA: TGTGCCAGCAGCTTGTCCTACAGGGCGTACGAGCAGTACTTC

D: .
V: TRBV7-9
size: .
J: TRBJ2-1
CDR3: CASSPYLYNEQFF
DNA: TGTGCCAGCAGCCCATACCTCTACAATGAGCAGTTCTTC

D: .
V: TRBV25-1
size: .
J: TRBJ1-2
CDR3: CASSEIGGRSDGYTF
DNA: TGTGCCAGCAGTGAAATAGGGGGGCGGTCCGATGGCTACACCTTC

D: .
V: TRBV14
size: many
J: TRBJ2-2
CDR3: CASSPSIRAGELFF
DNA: TGTGCCAGCAGCCCAAGTATCAGGGCCGGGGAGCTGTTTTTT

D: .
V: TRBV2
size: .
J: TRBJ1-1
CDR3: CASKIGENTEAFF
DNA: TGTGCCAGCAAGATCGGGGAGAACACTGAAGCTTTCTTT

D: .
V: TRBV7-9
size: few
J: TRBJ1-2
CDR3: CASSFNQGTYGYTF
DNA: TGTGCCAGCAGCTTCAATCAGGGGACCTATGGCTACACCTTC

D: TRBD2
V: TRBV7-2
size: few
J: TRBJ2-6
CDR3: CASSPREGSSGANVLTF
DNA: TGTGCCAGCAGCCCTCGGGAGGGGAGTTCTGGGGCCAACGTCCTGACTTTC

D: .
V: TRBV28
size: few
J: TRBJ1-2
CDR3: CASSLLLGHGYTF
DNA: TGTGCCAGCAGTTTACTCCTGGGCCATGGCTACACCTTC

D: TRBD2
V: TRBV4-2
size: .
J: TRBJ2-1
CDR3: CASSPTGADSGGSGNEQFF
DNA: TGTGCCAGCAGCCCCACGGGGGCGGATAGCGGGGGCAGCGGCAATGAGCAGTTCTTC